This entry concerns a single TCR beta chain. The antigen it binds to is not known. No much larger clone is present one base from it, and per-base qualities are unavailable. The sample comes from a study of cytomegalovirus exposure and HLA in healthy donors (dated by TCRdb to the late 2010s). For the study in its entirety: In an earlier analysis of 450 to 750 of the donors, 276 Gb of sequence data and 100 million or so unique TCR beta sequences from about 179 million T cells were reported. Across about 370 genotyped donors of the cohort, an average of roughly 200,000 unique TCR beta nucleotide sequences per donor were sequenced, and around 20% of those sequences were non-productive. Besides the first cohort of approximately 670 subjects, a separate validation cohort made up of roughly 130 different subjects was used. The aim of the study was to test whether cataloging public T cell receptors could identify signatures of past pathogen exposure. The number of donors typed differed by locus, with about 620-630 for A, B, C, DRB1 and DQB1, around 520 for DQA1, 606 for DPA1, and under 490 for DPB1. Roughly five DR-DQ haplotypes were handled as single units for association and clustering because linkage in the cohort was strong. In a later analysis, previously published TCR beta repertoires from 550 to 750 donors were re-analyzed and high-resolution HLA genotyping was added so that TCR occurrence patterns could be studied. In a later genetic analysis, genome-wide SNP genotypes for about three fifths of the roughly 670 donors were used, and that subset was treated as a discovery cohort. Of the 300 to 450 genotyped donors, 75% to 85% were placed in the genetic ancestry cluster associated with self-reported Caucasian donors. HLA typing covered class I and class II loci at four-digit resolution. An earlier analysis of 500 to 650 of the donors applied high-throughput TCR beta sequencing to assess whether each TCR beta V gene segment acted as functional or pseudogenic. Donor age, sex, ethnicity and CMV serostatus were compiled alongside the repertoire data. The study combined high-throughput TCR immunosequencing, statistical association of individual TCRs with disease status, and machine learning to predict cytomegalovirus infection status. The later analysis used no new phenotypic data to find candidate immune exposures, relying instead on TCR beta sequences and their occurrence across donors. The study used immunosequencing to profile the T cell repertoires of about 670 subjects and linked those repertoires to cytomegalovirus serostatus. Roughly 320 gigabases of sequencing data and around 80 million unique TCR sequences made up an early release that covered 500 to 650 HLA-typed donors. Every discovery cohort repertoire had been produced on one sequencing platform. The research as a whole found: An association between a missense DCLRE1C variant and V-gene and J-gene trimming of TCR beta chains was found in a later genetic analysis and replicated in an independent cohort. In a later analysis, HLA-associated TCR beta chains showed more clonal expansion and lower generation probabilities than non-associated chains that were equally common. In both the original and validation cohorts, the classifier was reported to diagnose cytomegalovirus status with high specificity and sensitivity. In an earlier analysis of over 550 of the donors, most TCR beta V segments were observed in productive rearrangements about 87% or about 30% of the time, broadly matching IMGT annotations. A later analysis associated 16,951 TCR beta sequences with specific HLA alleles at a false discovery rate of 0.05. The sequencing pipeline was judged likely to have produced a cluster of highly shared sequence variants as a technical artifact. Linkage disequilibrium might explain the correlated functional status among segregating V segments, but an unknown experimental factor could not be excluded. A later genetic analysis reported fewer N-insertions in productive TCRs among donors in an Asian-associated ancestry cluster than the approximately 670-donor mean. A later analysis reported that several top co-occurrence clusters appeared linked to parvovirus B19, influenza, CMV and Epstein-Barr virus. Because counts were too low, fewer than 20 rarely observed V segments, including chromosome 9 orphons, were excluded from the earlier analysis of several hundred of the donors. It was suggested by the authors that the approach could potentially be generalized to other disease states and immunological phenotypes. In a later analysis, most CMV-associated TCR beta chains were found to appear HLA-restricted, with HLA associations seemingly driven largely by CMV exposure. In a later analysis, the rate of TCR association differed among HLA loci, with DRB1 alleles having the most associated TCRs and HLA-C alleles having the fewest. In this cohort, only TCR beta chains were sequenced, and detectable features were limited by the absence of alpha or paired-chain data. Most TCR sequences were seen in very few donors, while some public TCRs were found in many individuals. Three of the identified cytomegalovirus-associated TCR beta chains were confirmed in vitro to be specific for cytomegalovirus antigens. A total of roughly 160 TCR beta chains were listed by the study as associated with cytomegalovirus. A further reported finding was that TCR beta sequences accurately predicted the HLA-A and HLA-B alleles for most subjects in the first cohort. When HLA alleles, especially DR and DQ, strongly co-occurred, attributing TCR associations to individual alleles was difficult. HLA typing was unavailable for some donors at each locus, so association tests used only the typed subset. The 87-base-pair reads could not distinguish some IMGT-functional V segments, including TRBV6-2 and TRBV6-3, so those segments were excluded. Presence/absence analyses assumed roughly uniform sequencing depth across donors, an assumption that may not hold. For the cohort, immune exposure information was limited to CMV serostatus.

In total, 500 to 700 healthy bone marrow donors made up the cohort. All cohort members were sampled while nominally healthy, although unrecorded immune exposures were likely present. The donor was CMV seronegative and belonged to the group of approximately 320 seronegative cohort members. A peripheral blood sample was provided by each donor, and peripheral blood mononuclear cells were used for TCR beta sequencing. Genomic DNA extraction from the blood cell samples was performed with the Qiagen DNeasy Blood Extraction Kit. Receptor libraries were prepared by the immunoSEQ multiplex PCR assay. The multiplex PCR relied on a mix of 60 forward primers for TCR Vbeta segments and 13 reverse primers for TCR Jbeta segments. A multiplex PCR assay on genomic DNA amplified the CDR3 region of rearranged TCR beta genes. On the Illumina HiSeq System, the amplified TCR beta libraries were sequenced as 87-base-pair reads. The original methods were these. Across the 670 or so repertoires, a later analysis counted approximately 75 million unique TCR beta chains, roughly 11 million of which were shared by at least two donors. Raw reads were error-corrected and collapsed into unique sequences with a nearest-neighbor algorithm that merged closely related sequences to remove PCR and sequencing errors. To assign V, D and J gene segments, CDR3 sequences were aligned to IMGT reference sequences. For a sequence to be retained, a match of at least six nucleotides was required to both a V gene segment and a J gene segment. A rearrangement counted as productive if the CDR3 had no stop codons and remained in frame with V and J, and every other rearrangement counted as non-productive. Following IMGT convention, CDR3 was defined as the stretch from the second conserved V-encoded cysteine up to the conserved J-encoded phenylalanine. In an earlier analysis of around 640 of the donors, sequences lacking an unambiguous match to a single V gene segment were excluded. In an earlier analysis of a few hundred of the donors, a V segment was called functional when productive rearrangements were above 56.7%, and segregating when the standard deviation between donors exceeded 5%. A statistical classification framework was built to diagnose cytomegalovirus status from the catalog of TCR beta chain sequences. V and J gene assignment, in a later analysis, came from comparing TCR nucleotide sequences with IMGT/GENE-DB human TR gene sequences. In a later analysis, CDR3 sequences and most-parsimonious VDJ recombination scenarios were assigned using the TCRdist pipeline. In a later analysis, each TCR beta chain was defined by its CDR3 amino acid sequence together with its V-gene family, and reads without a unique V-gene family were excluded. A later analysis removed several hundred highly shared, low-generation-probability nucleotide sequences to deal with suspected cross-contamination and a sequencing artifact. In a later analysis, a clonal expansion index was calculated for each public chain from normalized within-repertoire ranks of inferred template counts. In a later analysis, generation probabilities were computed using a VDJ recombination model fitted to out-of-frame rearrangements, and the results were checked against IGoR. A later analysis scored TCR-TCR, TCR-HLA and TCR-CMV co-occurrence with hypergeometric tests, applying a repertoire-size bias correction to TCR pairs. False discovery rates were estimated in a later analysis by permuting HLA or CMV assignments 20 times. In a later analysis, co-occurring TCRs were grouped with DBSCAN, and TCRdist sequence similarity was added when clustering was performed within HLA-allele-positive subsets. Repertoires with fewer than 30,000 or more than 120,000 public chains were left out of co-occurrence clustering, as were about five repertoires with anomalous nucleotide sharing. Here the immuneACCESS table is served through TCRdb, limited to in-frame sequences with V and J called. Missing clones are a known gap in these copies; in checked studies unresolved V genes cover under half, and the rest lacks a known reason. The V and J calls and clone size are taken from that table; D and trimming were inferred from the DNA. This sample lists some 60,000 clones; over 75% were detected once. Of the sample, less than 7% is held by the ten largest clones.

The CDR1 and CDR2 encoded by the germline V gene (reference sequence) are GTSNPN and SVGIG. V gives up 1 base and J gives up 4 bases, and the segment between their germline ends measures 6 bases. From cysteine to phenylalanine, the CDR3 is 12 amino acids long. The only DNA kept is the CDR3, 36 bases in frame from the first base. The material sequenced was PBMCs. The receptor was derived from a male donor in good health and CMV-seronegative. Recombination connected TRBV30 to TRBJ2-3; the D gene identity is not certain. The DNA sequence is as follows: TGTGCCTGGAGTGCCGTCCCAGATACGCAGTATTTT. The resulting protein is CAWSAVPDTQYF.